The sequence of this T cell receptor (beta chain) was determined in a study of blood T cell repertoires in COVID-19. On the study more broadly: Samples representing acute and convalescent COVID-19 were sourced from the United States, Italy and Spain. The cDNA or gDNA used as material had been derived from T cells, B-cell-depleted T cells, or PBMCs.

Sequenced by immunoSEQ multiplex PCR; TCRdb stores in-frame clones only, minus some. The sample has tens of thousands of clones, roughly 80% seen once. The receptor was isolated from a woman in her fifties or sixties with acute or convalescent COVID-19. Sequenced sample: peripheral blood.

CDR3 DNA sequence: TGTGCCTGGAGTTTTGGGGCAGGGAAACTGTTTTTT. It yields the protein CAWSFGAGKLFF. This chain connects TRBV30 to TRBJ1-4; the D gene is possibly TRBD1 (5 bases). CDR1 GTSNPN and CDR2 SVGIG come from the germline V gene (reference sequence). This CDR3 has 12 amino acids. V was clipped by 2 bases and J by 11 bases, with 12 bases between them. Together with reference TRBV30 and TRBJ1-4, the CDR3 gives the full variable domain: SQTIHQWPATLVQPVGSPLSLECTVEGTSNPNLYWYRQAAGRGLQLLFYSVGIGQISSEVPQNLSASRPQDRQFILSSKKLLLSDSGFYLCAWSFGAGKLFFGSGTQLSVL.